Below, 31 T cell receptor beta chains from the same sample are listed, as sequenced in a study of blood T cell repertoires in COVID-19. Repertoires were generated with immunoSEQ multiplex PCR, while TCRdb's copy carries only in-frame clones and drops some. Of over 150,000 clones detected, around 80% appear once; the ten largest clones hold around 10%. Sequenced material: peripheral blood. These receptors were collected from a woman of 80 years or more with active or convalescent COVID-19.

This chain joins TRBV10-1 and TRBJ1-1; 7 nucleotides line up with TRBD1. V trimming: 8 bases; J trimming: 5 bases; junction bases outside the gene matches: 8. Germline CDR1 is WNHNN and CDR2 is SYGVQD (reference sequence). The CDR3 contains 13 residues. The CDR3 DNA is TGCGCCAGCCGAAGTCAGACAGGGACTGAAGCTTTCTTT. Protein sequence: CASRSQTGTEAFF.

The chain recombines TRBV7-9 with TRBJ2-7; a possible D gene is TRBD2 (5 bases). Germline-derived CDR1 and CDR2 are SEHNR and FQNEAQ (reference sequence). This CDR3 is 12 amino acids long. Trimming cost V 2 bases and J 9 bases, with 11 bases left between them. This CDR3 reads CASSLMEELQYF. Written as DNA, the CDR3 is TGTGCCAGCAGCTTAATGGAGGAACTGCAGTACTTC.

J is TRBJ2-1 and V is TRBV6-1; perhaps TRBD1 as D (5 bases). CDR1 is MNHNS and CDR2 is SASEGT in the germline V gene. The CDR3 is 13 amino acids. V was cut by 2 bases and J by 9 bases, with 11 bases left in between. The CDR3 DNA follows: TGTGCCAGCAGTGAAAGGCAGGGCCCTGAGCAGTTCTTC. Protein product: CASSERQGPEQFF.

The CDR3 protein is CASSSRDTQYF. CDR3 bases: TGTGCCAGCAGCAGCCGAGATACGCAGTATTTT. The chain has TRBV5-6 and TRBJ2-3, with no clear D. Germline values: CDR1 SGHDT, CDR2 YYEEEE. Trimming stripped 4 bases from V and 5 bases from J, with 5 bases between. This CDR3 has 11 amino acids.

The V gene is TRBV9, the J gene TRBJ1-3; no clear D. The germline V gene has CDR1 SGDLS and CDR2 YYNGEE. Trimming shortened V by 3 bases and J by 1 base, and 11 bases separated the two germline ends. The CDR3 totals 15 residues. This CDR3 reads CASSAPGSSGNTIYF. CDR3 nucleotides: TGTGCCAGCAGCGCTCCGGGTTCTTCTGGAAACACCATATATTTT.

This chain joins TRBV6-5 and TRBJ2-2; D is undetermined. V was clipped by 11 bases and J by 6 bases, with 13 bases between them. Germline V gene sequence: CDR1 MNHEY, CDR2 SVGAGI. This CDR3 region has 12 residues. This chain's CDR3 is CAARRSPGELFF. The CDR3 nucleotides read TGTGCCGCCCGCCGAAGCCCCGGGGAGCTGTTTTTT.

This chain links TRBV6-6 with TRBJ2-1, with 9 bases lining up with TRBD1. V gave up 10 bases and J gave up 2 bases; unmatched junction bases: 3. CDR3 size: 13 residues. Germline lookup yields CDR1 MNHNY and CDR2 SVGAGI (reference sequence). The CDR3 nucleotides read TGTGCCACCACAGGGGGCGCCTACAATGAGCAGTTCTTC. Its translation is CATTGGAYNEQFF.

CDR3 sequence (DNA): TGTGCCACCAGTGATTTGAGTCCTGCGAGATCTAGAGGCTACACCTTC. This gives the protein CATSDLSPARSRGYTF. This chain connects TRBV24-1 to TRBJ1-2; no definite D call. CDR3 size: 16 residues. V shed 0 bases and J shed 8 bases, with 18 bases lying between them. Germline CDR1 reads KGHDR; CDR2 reads SFDVKD.

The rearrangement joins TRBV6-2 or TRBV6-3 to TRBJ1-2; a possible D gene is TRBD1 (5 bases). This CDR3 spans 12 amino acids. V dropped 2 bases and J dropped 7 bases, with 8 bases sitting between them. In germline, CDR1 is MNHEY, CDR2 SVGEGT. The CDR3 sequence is CASSYRTSGYTF. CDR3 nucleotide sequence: TGTGCCAGCAGTTACCGGACATCTGGCTACACCTTC.

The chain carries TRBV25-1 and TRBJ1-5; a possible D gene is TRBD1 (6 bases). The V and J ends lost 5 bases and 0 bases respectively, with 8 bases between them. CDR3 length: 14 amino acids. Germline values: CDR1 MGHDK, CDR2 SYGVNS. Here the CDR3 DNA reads TGTGCCAGCAGTACAGGGTTTAGCAATCAGCCCCAGCATTTT. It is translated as CASSTGFSNQPQHF. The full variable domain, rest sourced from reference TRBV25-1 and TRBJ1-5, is EADIYQTPRYLVIGTGKKITLECSQTMGHDKMYWYQQDPGMELHLIHYSYGVNSTEKGDLSSESTVSRIRTEHFPLTLESARPSHTSQYLCASSTGFSNQPQHFGDGTRLSIL.

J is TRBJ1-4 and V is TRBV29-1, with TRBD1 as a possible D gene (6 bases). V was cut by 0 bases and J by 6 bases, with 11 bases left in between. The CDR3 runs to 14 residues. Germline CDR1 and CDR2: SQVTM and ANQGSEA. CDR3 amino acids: CSVEDGAGDEKLFF. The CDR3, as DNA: TGCAGCGTTGAAGATGGGGCAGGGGATGAAAAACTGTTTTTT.

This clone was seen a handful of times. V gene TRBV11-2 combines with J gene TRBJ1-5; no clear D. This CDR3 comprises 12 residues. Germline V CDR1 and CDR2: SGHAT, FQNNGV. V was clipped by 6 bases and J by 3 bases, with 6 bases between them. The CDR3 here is CASSSNNQPQHF. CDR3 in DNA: TGTGCCAGCAGTTCCAACAATCAGCCCCAGCATTTT.

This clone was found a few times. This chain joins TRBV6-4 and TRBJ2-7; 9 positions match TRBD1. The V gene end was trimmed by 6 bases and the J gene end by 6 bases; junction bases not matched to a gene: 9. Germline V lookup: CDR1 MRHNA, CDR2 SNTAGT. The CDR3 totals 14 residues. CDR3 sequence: CASSPQGAVGEQYF. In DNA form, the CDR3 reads TGTGCCAGCAGCCCACAGGGGGCGGTCGGCGAGCAGTACTTC.

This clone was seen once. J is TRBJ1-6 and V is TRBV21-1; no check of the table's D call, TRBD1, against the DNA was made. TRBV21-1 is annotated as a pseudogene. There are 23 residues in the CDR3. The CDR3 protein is CASSKGAGQGSVSPSSYNSPLHF. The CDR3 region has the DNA TGTGCCAGCAGCAAAGGGGCGGGACAGGGATCCGTTAGTCCCAGCTCCTATAATTCACCCCTCCACTTT.

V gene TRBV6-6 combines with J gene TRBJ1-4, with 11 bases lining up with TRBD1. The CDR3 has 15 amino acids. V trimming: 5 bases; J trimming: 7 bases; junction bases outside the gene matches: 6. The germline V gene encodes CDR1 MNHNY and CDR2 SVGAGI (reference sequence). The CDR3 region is CASSRTGGRGEKLFF. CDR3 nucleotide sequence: TGTGCCAGCAGTCGGACAGGGGGCCGGGGTGAAAAACTGTTTTTT.

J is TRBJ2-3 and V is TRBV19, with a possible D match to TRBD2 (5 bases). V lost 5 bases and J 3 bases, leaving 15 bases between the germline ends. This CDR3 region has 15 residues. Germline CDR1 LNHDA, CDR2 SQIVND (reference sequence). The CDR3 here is CASSVSIRRTDTQYF. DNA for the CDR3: TGTGCCAGTAGTGTCTCGATCAGGAGGACAGATACGCAGTATTTT.

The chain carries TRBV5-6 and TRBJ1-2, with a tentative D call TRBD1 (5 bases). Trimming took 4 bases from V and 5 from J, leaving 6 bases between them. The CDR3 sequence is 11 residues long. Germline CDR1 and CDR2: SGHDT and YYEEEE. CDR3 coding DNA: TGTGCCAGCAGCCCAGGGTATGGCTACACCTTC. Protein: CASSPGYGYTF.

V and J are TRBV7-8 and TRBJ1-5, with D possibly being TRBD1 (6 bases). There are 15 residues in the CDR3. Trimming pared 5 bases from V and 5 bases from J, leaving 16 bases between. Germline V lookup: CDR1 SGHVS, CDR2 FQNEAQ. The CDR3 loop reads CASSPGGQLDQPQHF. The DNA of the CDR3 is TGTGCCAGCAGCCCCGGGGGGCAGTTAGATCAGCCCCAGCATTTT.

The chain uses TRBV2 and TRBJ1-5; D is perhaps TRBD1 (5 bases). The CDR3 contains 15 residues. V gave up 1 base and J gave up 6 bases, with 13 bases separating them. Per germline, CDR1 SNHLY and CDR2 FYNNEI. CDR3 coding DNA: TGTGCCAGCAGTGAAGAGAGCGGGCAGGGTCAGCCCCAGCATTTT. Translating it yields CASSEESGQGQPQHF.

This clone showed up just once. DNA for the CDR3: TGTGCCAGCAGTTCTCCGAACACTGAAGCTTTCTTT. Protein sequence: CASSSPNTEAFF. The chain uses TRBV6-5 and TRBJ1-1; D is unresolved. CDR1 and CDR2 from the germline V gene are MNHEY and SVGAGI. This CDR3 has 12 residues. Trimming cost V 4 bases and J 1 base, with 4 bases left between them.

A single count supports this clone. The CDR3 reads CASSATQAGGTNYGYTF. The CDR3 DNA reads TGTGCCAGCTCAGCTACGCAGGCAGGGGGCACTAACTATGGCTACACCTTC. The gene calls are TRBV18 and TRBJ1-2, with TRBD1 matching 8 bases. The junction had 11 bases not matched to a gene; V was cut back by 5 bases and J by 0 bases. This CDR3 has 17 residues. Germline V CDR1 and CDR2: KGHSH, LQKENI.

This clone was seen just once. In DNA form, the CDR3 reads TGTGCCAGTAGTGCCCTAGCGGGGGGGTACAATGAGCAGTTCTTC. Its translation: CASSALAGGYNEQFF. V gene TRBV19 combines with J gene TRBJ2-1, with 12 bases aligning to TRBD2. The CDR3 totals 15 residues. After removal of 5 bases from V and 4 bases from J, the junction contained 3 bases not matched to a gene. Germline CDR1 LNHDA, CDR2 SQIVND (reference sequence). Using reference TRBV19 and TRBJ2-1 for the parts outside the CDR3, the full variable domain is DGGITQSPKYLFRKEGQNVTLSCEQNLNHDAMYWYRQDPGQGLRLIYYSQIVNDFQKGDIAEGYSVSREKKESFPLTVTSAQKNPTAFYLCASSALAGGYNEQFFGPGTRLTVL.

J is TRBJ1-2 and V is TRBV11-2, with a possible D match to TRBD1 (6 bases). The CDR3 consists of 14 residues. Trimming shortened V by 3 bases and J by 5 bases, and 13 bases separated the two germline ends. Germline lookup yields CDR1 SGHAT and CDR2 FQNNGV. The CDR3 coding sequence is TGTGCCAGCAGCTTTGGGGGCCCCAGATATGGCTACACCTTC. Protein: CASSFGGPRYGYTF.

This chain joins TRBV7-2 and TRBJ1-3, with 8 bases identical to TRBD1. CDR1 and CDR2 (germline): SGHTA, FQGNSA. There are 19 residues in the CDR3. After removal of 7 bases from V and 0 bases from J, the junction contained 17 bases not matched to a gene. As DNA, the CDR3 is TGTGCCAGCACCGTTGAAGGAGGGGCAGGGGGCGCCTCTGGAAACACCATATATTTT. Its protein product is CASTVEGGAGGASGNTIYF.

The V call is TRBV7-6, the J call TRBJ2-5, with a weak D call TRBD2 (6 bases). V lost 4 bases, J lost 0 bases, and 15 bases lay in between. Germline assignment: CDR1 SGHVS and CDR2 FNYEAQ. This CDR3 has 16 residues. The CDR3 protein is CASSSLGGTYQETQYF. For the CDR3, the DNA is TGTGCCAGCAGCTCCCTTGGGGGGACGTACCAAGAGACCCAGTACTTC.

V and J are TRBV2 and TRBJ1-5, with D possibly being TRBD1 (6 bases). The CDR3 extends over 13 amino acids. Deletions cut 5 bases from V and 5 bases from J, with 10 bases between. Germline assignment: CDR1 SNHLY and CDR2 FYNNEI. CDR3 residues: CASSSAGDQPQHF. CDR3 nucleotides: TGTGCCAGCAGTTCGGCAGGGGATCAGCCCCAGCATTTT.

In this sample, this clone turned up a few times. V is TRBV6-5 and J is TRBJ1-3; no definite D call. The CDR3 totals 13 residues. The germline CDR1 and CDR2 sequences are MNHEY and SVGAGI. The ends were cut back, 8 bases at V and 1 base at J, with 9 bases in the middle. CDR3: CASETVSGNTIYF. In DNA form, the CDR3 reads TGTGCCAGCGAAACAGTTTCTGGAAACACCATATATTTT.

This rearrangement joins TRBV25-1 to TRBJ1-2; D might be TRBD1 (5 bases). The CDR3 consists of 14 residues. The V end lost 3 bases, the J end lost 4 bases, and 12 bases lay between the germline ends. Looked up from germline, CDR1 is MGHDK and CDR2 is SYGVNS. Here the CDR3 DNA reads TGTGCCAGCAGTGAGTCCAGGGTGGGCTATGGCTACACCTTC. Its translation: CASSESRVGYGYTF.

CDR3 DNA sequence: TGTGCCAGCAGCTCCGAGATAGGGGGCGGCACAGATACGCAGTATTTT. This translates into CASSSEIGGGTDTQYF. V gene TRBV9 combines with J gene TRBJ2-3; 7 bases fit TRBD1. This CDR3 spans 16 amino acids. V lost 4 bases to trimming and J lost 1 base; unmatched junction nucleotides: 9. CDR1 is SGDLS and CDR2 is YYNGEE in the germline V gene.

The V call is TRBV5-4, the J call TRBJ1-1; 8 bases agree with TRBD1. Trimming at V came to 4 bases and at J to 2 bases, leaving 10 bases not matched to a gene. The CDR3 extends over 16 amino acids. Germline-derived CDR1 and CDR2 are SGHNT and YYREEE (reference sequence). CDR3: CASSPAGGEVNTEAFF. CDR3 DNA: TGTGCCAGCAGCCCAGCAGGGGGCGAGGTCAACACTGAAGCTTTCTTT.

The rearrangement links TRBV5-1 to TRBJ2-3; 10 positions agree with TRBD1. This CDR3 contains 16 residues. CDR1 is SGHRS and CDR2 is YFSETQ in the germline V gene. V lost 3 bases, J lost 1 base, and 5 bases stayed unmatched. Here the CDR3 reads CASSWTGGAGTDTQYF. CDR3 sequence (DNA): TGCGCCAGCAGCTGGACAGGGGGGGCTGGCACAGATACGCAGTATTTT.